A single T cell receptor beta chain is shown here with its context. This specimen comes from a study of blood T cell repertoires in COVID-19. Across the study: Samples taken during acute and convalescent COVID-19 were collected in the United States, Italy and Spain.

The CDR3 loop spans 16 amino acids. V was pared by 10 bases and J by 7 bases, with 16 bases of the junction left unmatched. CDR1 and CDR2 from the germline V gene are ENHRY and SYGVKD. The assay was immunoSEQ multiplex PCR, and TCRdb's table has in-frame clones only and misses some. Among 150,000 to 200,000 clones listed, about 80% were seen once. The chain employs TRBV10-3 and TRBJ2-2; 9 bases agree with TRBD2. The clonotype was recovered from a human donor with acute or convalescent COVID-19. The donor label of this sample is uncertain. The sequenced sample consisted of peripheral blood. CDR3 region: CATAQILLAGSGELFF. The CDR3 nucleotides read TGTGCCACCGCGCAGATTTTGCTAGCGGGGAGCGGGGAGCTGTTTTTT.